One sample yielded the 10 T cell receptor beta chains listed below, sequenced in a study of T cell changes during pregnancy in multiple sclerosis. Clones were sequenced by immunoSEQ multiplex PCR, and TCRdb holds only the in-frame ones, with some missing. Of some 59,000 clones in the sample, roughly 93% are singletons; the top ten hold around 1.3%. The sample here was peripheral blood, taken in the second trimester of pregnancy. The origin of the receptors is a female donor with multiple sclerosis, enrolled in a pregnancy study.

The chain joins TRBV15 to TRBJ2-5; 10 bases align to TRBD1. V lost 9 bases, J lost 5 bases, and 9 bases stayed unmatched. The length of the CDR3 is 14 residues. Germline lookup yields CDR1 LNHNV and CDR2 YYDKDF (reference sequence). The CDR3 here is CATCRDRGLETQYF. The CDR3, as DNA: TGTGCCACGTGCCGGGACAGGGGTTTGGAGACCCAGTACTTC.

This chain links TRBV21-1 with TRBJ2-2; TRBD2 is the table's D call, not checked against the DNA. TRBV21-1 is described as a pseudogene. This CDR3 spans 16 amino acids. The CDR3 DNA sequence: TGTGCCAGCAGCTTAATACCGTCTAGTTACACCGGGGAGCTGTTTTTT. Its protein is CASSLIPSSYTGELFF.

The table lists this clone with a count of one. The genes are TRBV18 and TRBJ2-5; D not certain. The germline V and J ends were trimmed by 4 bases and 5 bases, with 11 bases remaining between them. CDR3 length: 13 amino acids. Germline V gene sequence: CDR1 KGHSH, CDR2 LQKENI. CDR3 in DNA: TGTGCCAGCTCACGATCCTCAGGCGAGACCCAGTACTTC. It specifies CASSRSSGETQYF. The whole variable domain, filled in from reference TRBV18 and TRBJ2-5, reads NAGVMQNPRHLVRRRGQEARLRCSPMKGHSHVYWYRQLPEEGLKFMVYLQKENIIDESGMPKERFSAEFPKEGPSILRIQQVVRGDSAAYFCASSRSSGETQYFGPGTRLLVL.

In its sample, this clone was seen once. The J gene is TRBJ2-3, the V gene TRBV6-1; D is undetermined. This CDR3 is 13 amino acids long. Per germline, CDR1 MNHNS and CDR2 SASEGT. The germline V and J ends were trimmed by 5 bases and 0 bases, with 6 bases remaining between them. This CDR3 reads CASSKHSTDTQYF. The CDR3 DNA reads TGTGCCAGCAGTAAACATAGCACAGATACGCAGTATTTT.

The chain recombines TRBV12-5 with TRBJ2-7; D possibly corresponds to TRBD1 (6 bases). Trimming took off 7 bases at V and 6 bases at J, with 19 bases between the two ends. CDR1 and CDR2 from the germline V gene are LGHNT and FRNRAP. The CDR3 is 14 residues long. CDR3 loop: CASALRLQGSEQYF. The DNA of the CDR3 is TGTGCTAGTGCTCTCCGATTACAGGGTAGCGAGCAGTACTTC.

This sequence joins TRBV5-1 and TRBJ2-7; a weak D match, TRBD2 (6 bases). Trimming stripped 0 bases from V and 1 base from J, with 11 bases between. Germline CDR1 and CDR2: SGHRS and YFSETQ. CDR3 length: 15 amino acids. CDR3 protein: CASSLVGGRSYEQYF. CDR3 DNA sequence: TGCGCCAGCAGCTTGGTTGGGGGGAGATCCTACGAGCAGTACTTC.

The sample holds one count of this clone. V and J are TRBV6-1 and TRBJ1-1, with a weak D call TRBD1 (5 bases). The CDR3 is made up of 13 amino acids. Trimming pared 6 bases from V and 5 bases from J, leaving 13 bases between. Germline CDR1 MNHNS, CDR2 SASEGT. The CDR3 loop reads CASRGPKGTEAFF. The CDR3 region has the DNA TGTGCCAGCAGAGGACCTAAGGGGACTGAAGCTTTCTTT.

The chain recombines TRBV5-5 with TRBJ2-2, with no clear D. V lost 4 bases and J lost 2, with 3 bases in between. Per germline, CDR1 SGHKS and CDR2 YYEKEE (reference sequence). This CDR3 region has 12 residues. CDR3 sequence reads: CASSLNTGELFF. The CDR3 DNA sequence: TGTGCCAGCAGCCTTAACACCGGGGAGCTGTTTTTT.

The rearrangement links TRBV9 to TRBJ2-5, with 11 bases that match TRBD2. CDR1 SGDLS and CDR2 YYNGEE come from the germline V gene. Trimming took 0 bases from V and 2 from J; bases not matched to a gene: 3. This CDR3 is built from 16 residues. As DNA, the CDR3 is TGTGCCAGCAGCGTAGGACTAGCGGGGATGCAAGAGACCCAGTACTTC. Its translation: CASSVGLAGMQETQYF.

The genes are TRBV29-1 and TRBJ1-4; TRBD1 matches 7 bases. CDR3 length: 15 amino acids. V was pared by 7 bases and J by 8 bases, with 16 bases of the junction left unmatched. Germline-derived CDR1 and CDR2 are SQVTM and ANQGSEA. The CDR3: CSGSEYQGGGEKLFF. The CDR3 bases are TGCAGCGGTTCCGAATACCAGGGGGGCGGCGAAAAACTGTTTTTT.